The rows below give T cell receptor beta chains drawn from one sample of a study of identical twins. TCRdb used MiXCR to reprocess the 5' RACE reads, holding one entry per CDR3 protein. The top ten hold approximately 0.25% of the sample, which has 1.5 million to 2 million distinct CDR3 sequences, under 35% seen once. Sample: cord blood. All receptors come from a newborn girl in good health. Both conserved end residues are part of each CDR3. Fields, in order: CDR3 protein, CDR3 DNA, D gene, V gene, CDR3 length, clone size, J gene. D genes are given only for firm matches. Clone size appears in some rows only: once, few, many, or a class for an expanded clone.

CASSQGWDRSQETQYF,TGTGCCAGCAGCCAGGGTTGGGACAGGTCCCAAGAGACCCAGTACTTC,TRBD1,TRBV3-1,16,few,TRBJ2-5
CSARGPTRRTSVIGEQFF,TGCAGTGCTAGAGGTCCCACTCGAAGGACTAGCGTCATCGGTGAGCAGTTCTTC,TRBD2,TRBV20-1,18,.,TRBJ2-1
CSARGDPPYGYTF,TGCAGTGCTAGGGGGGACCCCCCCTATGGCTACACCTTC,.,TRBV20-1,13,few,TRBJ1-2
CSARDVRRDTQYF,TGCAGTGCTAGAGATGTGAGGAGGGATACGCAGTATTTT,.,TRBV20-1,13,.,TRBJ2-3
CSATMGQGAHEQYF,TGCAGTGCTACGATGGGACAGGGCGCCCACGAGCAGTACTTC,TRBD1,TRBV20-1,14,.,TRBJ2-7
CASGPGGHYSNQPQHF,TGTGCCAGCGGCCCCGGGGGTCACTATAGCAATCAGCCCCAGCATTTT,.,TRBV27,16,.,TRBJ1-5
CSADRPGLAGFEQFF,TGCAGTGCTGACCGCCCGGGACTAGCGGGATTTGAGCAGTTCTTC,TRBD2,TRBV20-1,15,few,TRBJ2-1
CASSFDYLTTDTQYF,TGTGCCAGCAGTTTTGACTATCTCACCACAGATACGCAGTATTTT,.,TRBV12-3/TRBV12-4,15,many,TRBJ2-3
CATSRGVAGFYNEQFF,TGTGCCACCAGCAGGGGAGTAGCGGGCTTCTACAATGAGCAGTTCTTC,TRBD2,TRBV15,16,.,TRBJ2-1
CASSPPEGWGEKLFF,TGTGCCAGCAGCCCCCCAGAGGGGTGGGGGGAAAAACTGTTTTTT,.,TRBV12-3/TRBV12-4,15,.,TRBJ1-4
CASSESGDRFYEQYF,TGCGCCAGCAGTGAGTCGGGAGACAGGTTCTACGAGCAGTACTTC,.,TRBV10-1,15,.,TRBJ2-7
CSATPGGTEAFF,TGCAGCGCCACGCCAGGGGGAACTGAAGCTTTCTTT,TRBD1,TRBV20-1,12,few,TRBJ1-1
CASSTVHEKLFF,TGTGCCAGCAGTACGGTCCATGAAAAACTGTTTTTT,.,TRBV28,12,few,TRBJ1-4
CASSPRTSGGNNEQFF,TGTGCCAGCTCACCCCGGACTAGCGGGGGAAACAATGAGCAGTTCTTC,TRBD2,TRBV18,16,few,TRBJ2-1
CASSLAGLAHDEQYF,TGTGCCAGCAGCCTAGCGGGACTAGCGCACGACGAGCAGTACTTC,TRBD2,TRBV9,15,.,TRBJ2-7
CASSFLTGGDYGYTF,TGTGCCAGCAGTTTTTTGACAGGGGGCGACTATGGCTACACCTTC,TRBD1,TRBV27,15,.,TRBJ1-2
CASSVAQGAYEQYF,TGTGCCAGCAGCGTAGCGCAGGGGGCCTACGAGCAGTACTTC,TRBD1,TRBV9,14,.,TRBJ2-7
CASSRTLTEAFF,TGTGCCAGCAGCAGGACACTCACTGAAGCTTTCTTT,.,TRBV5-6,12,few,TRBJ1-1
CATSGQGIPSYEQYF,TGTGCCACCTCCGGACAGGGTATACCTTCCTACGAGCAGTACTTC,TRBD1,TRBV27,15,many,TRBJ2-7
CASSPQAWGVSYNEQFF,TGTGCCAGCAGCCCACAAGCATGGGGGGTCTCCTACAATGAGCAGTTCTTC,.,TRBV11-1,17,few,TRBJ2-1
CASSLGTGPSEQYF,TGTGCCAGCAGTTTGGGGACAGGGCCCTCCGAGCAGTACTTC,TRBD1,TRBV28,14,many,TRBJ2-7
CSAGKGLAGSDTQYF,TGCAGTGCGGGAAAAGGACTAGCGGGGTCAGATACGCAGTATTTT,TRBD2,TRBV20-1,15,.,TRBJ2-3
CASSGHLRGEQFF,TGTGCCAGCAGCGGACACCTCCGCGGTGAGCAGTTCTTC,.,TRBV6-1,13,.,TRBJ2-1
CSATTSGVGKETQYF,TGCAGTGCTACTACTAGCGGGGTGGGTAAAGAGACCCAGTACTTC,TRBD2,TRBV20-1,15,few,TRBJ2-5
CASSPGGGRDSYNEQFF,TGCGCCAGCAGCCCGGGCGGGGGACGGGATTCCTACAATGAGCAGTTCTTC,TRBD2,TRBV5-1,17,.,TRBJ2-1
CASSQTRDSKNIQYF,TGTGCCAGCAGCCAGACCCGGGACTCCAAAAACATTCAGTACTTC,.,TRBV4-2,15,many,TRBJ2-4
CASSQVQGAGETQYF,TGTGCCAGCAGCCAAGTGCAGGGGGCGGGAGAGACCCAGTACTTC,TRBD1,TRBV4-2,15,.,TRBJ2-5
CASSLDRHTQYF,TGTGCCAGCAGCTTGGATCGTCATACGCAGTATTTT,.,TRBV5-6,12,many,TRBJ2-3